This passage covers 19 T cell receptor beta chains from one sample sequenced in a study of Siglec-9 on CD8 T cells in melanoma. Sequencing used immunoSEQ multiplex PCR; TCRdb keeps in-frame clones, though not all of them. This sample has roughly 30,000 clones; 80% occur once, and the top ten carry approximately 6%. The material sequenced was Siglec-9- CD8+ T cells sorted from blood. All receptors derive from a human donor in good health.

This chain connects TRBV11-2 to TRBJ2-7, with D uncertain. Germline V gene lookup returns CDR1 SGHAT and CDR2 FQNNGV. Trimming took off 5 bases at V and 2 bases at J, with 13 bases between the two ends. This CDR3 has 14 residues. The CDR3 is CASSGVAHAYEQYF. CDR3 nucleotides: TGTGCCAGCAGCGGGGTGGCTCACGCCTACGAGCAGTACTTC. The full variable domain, completed using reference TRBV11-2 and TRBJ2-7, is EAGVAQSPRYKIIEKRQSVAFWCNPISGHATLYWYQQILGQGPKLLIQFQNNGVVDDSQLPKDRFSAERLKGVDSTLKIQPAKLEDSAVYLCASSGVAHAYEQYFGPGTRLTVT.

The chain recombines TRBV6-1 with TRBJ1-2; D gene ambiguous. The CDR3 has 14 residues. CDR1 and CDR2 from the germline V gene are MNHNS and SASEGT. V gave up 7 bases and J gave up 2 bases, with 14 bases separating them. CDR3 bases: TGTGCCAGCATCCTCGTTACACGGAACTATGGCTACACCTTC. This codes for CASILVTRNYGYTF.

The table lists this clone with a count of one. Written as DNA, the CDR3 is TGTGCCAGCAGTACCCGGGACAGCCCCAACAATGAGCAGTTCTTC. Its protein is CASSTRDSPNNEQFF. The gene calls are TRBV6-5 and TRBJ2-1; TRBD1 aligns across 7 bases. The germline V gene has CDR1 MNHEY and CDR2 SVGAGI. The ends lost 5 bases at V and 5 bases at J; junction bases unmatched: 9. This CDR3 contains 15 residues.

This clone has just one count. CDR3 amino acids: CANTPWQGHSYEQYF. CDR3 nucleotides: TGTGCAAATACCCCCTGGCAGGGTCATTCCTACGAGCAGTACTTC. This chain links TRBV6-4 with TRBJ2-7; D possibly corresponds to TRBD1 (5 bases). The germline V gene has CDR1 MRHNA and CDR2 SNTAGT. The CDR3 has 15 amino acids.

As concerns this clone: At one end the junction does not follow the germline gene, possibly because of a read error. The chain is built from TRBV13 and TRBJ2-1; maybe TRBD2 (6 bases). The CDR3 spans 16 residues. The germline CDR1 and CDR2 sequences are PRHDT and FYEKMQ (reference sequence). CDR3 residues: CASSLGTPRDSNEQFF. The CDR3 DNA reads TGTGCCAGCAGCCTAGGGACTCCCAGGGATTCCAATGAGCAGTTCTTC.

This rearrangement joins TRBV30 to TRBJ1-6, with a weak D call TRBD1 (5 bases). The germline V gene has CDR1 GTSNPN and CDR2 SVGIG (reference sequence). The length of the CDR3 is 13 residues. The V gene lost 4 bases and the J gene lost 7 bases, with 11 bases spanning the gap. Here the CDR3 reads CAWNQGLNSPLHF. The CDR3 coding sequence is TGTGCCTGGAATCAGGGATTGAATTCACCCCTCCACTTT.

The chain recombines TRBV7-9 with TRBJ1-2, with 10 bases identical to TRBD1. The ends lost 2 bases at V and 5 bases at J; junction bases unmatched: 8. The CDR3 spans 16 residues. Germline V gene lookup returns CDR1 SEHNR and CDR2 FQNEAQ (reference sequence). The CDR3 loop is CASSLFEDRGDYGYTF. In DNA form, the CDR3 reads TGTGCCAGCAGCTTATTTGAGGACAGGGGGGATTATGGCTACACCTTC.

J is TRBJ2-2 and V is TRBV9, with D unresolved. This CDR3 is 15 amino acids long. The germline V gene encodes CDR1 SGDLS and CDR2 YYNGEE. Trimming cost V 3 bases and J 3 bases, with 12 bases left between them. The CDR3 loop is CASSAGGSYTGELFF. DNA for the CDR3: TGTGCCAGCAGCGCTGGTGGCAGCTACACCGGGGAGCTGTTTTTT.

This clone was recorded only once. This chain uses TRBV7-6 with TRBJ1-5; D gene ambiguous. V lost 5 bases, J lost 0 bases, and 14 bases lay in between. The CDR3 has 16 residues. Germline-derived CDR1 and CDR2 are SGHVS and FNYEAQ. CDR3 region: CASSPRGRNSNQPQHF. The CDR3 region has the DNA TGTGCCAGCAGCCCGCGCGGACGGAATAGCAATCAGCCCCAGCATTTT.

This clone was counted only a few times. V and J are TRBV5-4 and TRBJ1-3; no clear D. Trimming removed 4 bases at V and 4 bases at J, with 9 bases between. Germline loops: CDR1 SGHNT, CDR2 YYREEE (reference sequence). The CDR3 has 13 residues. CDR3 nucleotides: TGTGCCAGCAGCCCCAGTCCGGGAAACACCATATATTTT. It codes for CASSPSPGNTIYF.

This clone was counted once. The V and J genes are TRBV6-5 and TRBJ1-5, with 7 bases matching TRBD1. V lost 5 bases, J lost 4 bases, and 8 bases stayed unmatched. Germline values: CDR1 MNHEY, CDR2 SVGAGI. This CDR3 comprises 15 residues. The CDR3 loop reads CASSSKQGFNQPQHF. In DNA form, the CDR3 reads TGTGCCAGCAGTAGCAAACAGGGGTTTAATCAGCCCCAGCATTTT.

This chain joins TRBV27 and TRBJ1-2, with 7 nucleotides matching TRBD1. Germline lookup yields CDR1 MNHEY and CDR2 SMNVEV (reference sequence). The CDR3 is 13 residues long. Trimming removed 3 bases from V and 3 bases from J; junction bases left unmatched: 1. For the CDR3, the DNA is TGTGCCAGCAGTTTTGGGACAGACTATGGCTACACCTTC. Amino acid sequence: CASSFGTDYGYTF.

This clone was observed a few times. V gene TRBV30 combines with J gene TRBJ1-1; D remains unclear. Germline CDR1 reads GTSNPN; CDR2 reads SVGIG (reference sequence). The CDR3 extends over 12 amino acids. Between the trimmed V and J ends, which lost 0 bases and 4 bases, there was a span of 6 bases. CDR3: CAWSVLSTEAFF. The CDR3 coding sequence is TGTGCCTGGAGTGTACTGAGCACTGAAGCTTTCTTT.

Only a few counts were recorded for this clone. The chain links TRBV6-6 to TRBJ1-1; D gene unclear. V was cut by 9 bases and J by 1 base, with 18 bases left in between. From germline, CDR1 is MNHNY and CDR2 SVGAGI (reference sequence). The CDR3 is made up of 15 amino acids. The DNA for the CDR3 is TGTGCCAGGGATGAGGGCGACCATCAGAACACTGAAGCTTTCTTT. Residues: CARDEGDHQNTEAFF.

The chain combines TRBV29-1 with TRBJ2-3, with TRBD2 identical over 12 bases. V was clipped by 0 bases and J by 4 bases; unmatched bases: 11. The CDR3 totals 18 residues. Germline CDR1 and CDR2: SQVTM and ANQGSEA. Here the CDR3 DNA reads TGCAGCGTTGAAGATCAGAGACTAGCGGGAGCTCTTGCAGATACGCAGTATTTT. It translates to CSVEDQRLAGALADTQYF.

The chain employs TRBV27 and TRBJ1-2, with 9 positions matching TRBD1. The germline gives CDR1 MNHEY, CDR2 SMNVEV (reference sequence). V shed 4 bases and J 6 bases; nucleotides not matched to a gene: 12. The CDR3 has 16 amino acids. CDR3 sequence reads: CASSSNRDRVYHGYTF. Here the CDR3 DNA reads TGTGCCAGCAGTTCAAACCGGGACAGGGTTTACCATGGCTACACCTTC.

This chain connects TRBV27 to TRBJ1-1; TRBD1 is a possible D gene (5 bases). Germline loops: CDR1 MNHEY, CDR2 SMNVEV (reference sequence). The CDR3 extends over 14 amino acids. Deletions cut 6 bases from V and 5 bases from J, with 16 bases between. CDR3 nucleotide sequence: TGTGCCAGCAGCTTTTACCGGGGGTCGACTGAAGCTTTCTTT. It codes for CASSFYRGSTEAFF.

The chain is built from TRBV5-1 and TRBJ1-1, with D uncertain. CDR3 size: 13 residues. Germline values: CDR1 SGHRS, CDR2 YFSETQ. Trimming took 1 base from V and 0 from J, leaving 4 bases between them. CDR3 in DNA: TGCGCCAGCAGCTTGATCTTGAACACTGAAGCTTTCTTT. This sequence encodes CASSLILNTEAFF.

V usage is TRBV5-4 and J usage is TRBJ2-1, with 7 bases that match TRBD1. CDR1 is SGHNT, CDR2 YYREEE, per germline (reference sequence). The CDR3 totals 15 residues. Unmatched junction bases numbered 8, after V lost 2 bases and J lost 6 bases. The CDR3 nucleotides are TGTGCCAGCAGCTTCAACAGGGGATCGGGCAATGAGCAGTTCTTC. Translation: CASSFNRGSGNEQFF.